This T cell receptor (beta chain) was captured in a study of cytomegalovirus exposure and HLA in healthy donors. Across the whole study: Drawn from HLA-typed donors, 80 million to 95 million unique TCRs were held in an early data release. Study observations and caveats: Later analysis identified a missense DCLRE1C variant that was linked to TCR beta V- and J-gene trimming. According to an earlier analysis, most TCR beta V segments yielded productive rearrangements about 90% or about 30% of the time.

Concerning this clone itself: The target antigen is unknown.

The PCR ran on 60 Vbeta and 13 Jbeta primers. Authors' methods: Counted up in a later analysis, unique TCR beta chains came to some 72 million, with roughly 11 million shared. Measured with immunoSEQ multiplex PCR; TCRdb has only the in-frame clones, and not every one. That table supplies the V and J calls and clone size; D and trimming were determined from the DNA. The table records roughly 150,000 clones, around 78% of them present only once. The CDR3 has 13 amino acids. V lost 6 bases, J lost 2 bases, and 0 bases stayed unmatched. CDR1 and CDR2 (germline): MNHNS, SASEGT. V and J are TRBV6-1 and TRBJ1-5; 8 bases fit TRBD1. Source material: PBMCs. The receptor comes from a woman aged 40 to 49 in good health and CMV-seropositive. The chain's CDR3 is CASRDRGNQPQHF. Here the CDR3 DNA reads TGTGCCAGCAGGGACAGGGGCAATCAGCCCCAGCATTTT.